This T cell receptor beta chain was identified in a study of CD8 T cells in Susac syndrome (dated by TCRdb to the late 2010s). Study-level background: Whether CD8+ T cell activation and differentiation in Susac syndrome was antigen driven was tested using repertoire sequencing.

RNA was extracted using the RNeasy kit, and roughly 0.45 to 1 ug of the RNA was reverse transcribed with random hexamers. The immunoSEQ multiplex PCR assay, covering 54 Vbeta and 13 Jbeta segments, was used to amplify TCR beta CDR3 regions. PCR amplification bias was corrected by using a synthetic template baseline for primer optimization and computational correction. The study's processing was this. Reads were annotated to V, D and J genes per IMGT and analyzed with immunoSEQ Analyzer, keeping only productive sequences. To calculate clonality, Shannon entropy was normalized by log2 of the number of productive unique sequences and then subtracted from one. Public and private clones were assessed among the 100 most prevalent clones of each patient and control. Clones were defined as Susac-specific if absent from the healthy and MS cohorts, from some 1,000 published viral clones and from other ImmuneACCESS disease sequences. In TCRdb, the public reads were trimmed at Q25 with fastp and aligned with MiXCR, with productive beta chains retained. Rows with one shared CDR3 protein collapse into an entry with the most common genes and DNA. These V and J calls derive from TCRdb rather than the authors' analysis. Within this sample are 150,000 to 200,000 distinct CDR3 sequences, with 80% to 95% of them counted one time only. Together, the top ten hold about 0.14% of the sample.

Peripheral blood CD8+ and CD4+ T cells from healthy donors, Susac syndrome patients and multiple sclerosis patients were profiled by high-throughput TCR beta sequencing. Healthy donors were included as age- and sex-matched controls. Bulk CD8+ and CD4+ T cells were purified magnetically by negative isolation, whereas CD8+ TEMRA cells were enriched by FACS. Blood was drawn into EDTA tubes, processed within 24 hours, and PBMCs were isolated by density gradient centrifugation. PBMCs intended for TCR sequencing were cryopreserved in liquid nitrogen and were subsequently thawed in a 37 degrees C water bath. Purity of sorted or isolated CD4+, CD8+ and CD8+ TEMRA cells was at least 90%. Summary of the overall study and its limitations: The TCR sequencing and HLA analysis was acknowledged to have included a relatively small number of individuals.

In the germline V gene (reference sequence), CDR1 corresponds to SSHAT and CDR2 to FNYEAQ. There are 12 amino acids in the CDR3, from cysteine to phenylalanine inclusive. Only the CDR3 region is kept as DNA, spanning 36 bases read in frame from base 1. Germline trimming amounts to 9 bases on V and 5 bases on J, with 6 as the count of junction bases outside the gene matches. Regarding this clonotype: Its antigen is not yet known. There are no base qualities to consult, and no much larger clone falls within one base.

This receptor was taken from a human donor in good health. The sequence is built from TRBV7-7 and TRBJ2-5; 7 bases in the junction line up with TRBD1. Source material: CD4+ T cells from PBMCs. In nucleotides, the sequence is TGTGCCAGAGGGGGCCTGGGGGAGACCCAGTACTTC. Protein translation: CARGGLGETQYF.